Listed below are T cell receptor beta chains from one sample, sequenced in a study of T-cell reconstitution after alpha-beta-depleted transplantation in children. TCRdb called the PCR reads again in MiXCR, with one record for every CDR3 protein. The sample has around 380,000 distinct CDR3 sequences, around 9.9% seen once; the top ten hold about 5%. The sequencing here drew on PBMCs from the stem cell graft donor, taken from the stem cell graft. Source of these receptors: a human donor who donated a stem cell graft to a child with acute myeloid leukemia. Both conserved end residues are part of each CDR3. A D gene is named only where the DNA matches it firmly. Expanded clones get a size class; other rows say once, few or many, or leave the size out.

cdr3_nt | cdr3_aa | v_call | d_call | clone_size | j_call
TGCGCCAGCACCGGGGGCGGATTCTACAATGAGCAGTTCTTC | CASTGGGFYNEQFF | TRBV10-2 | NA | NA | TRBJ2-1
TGTGCCAGCAGGGACGCCTGGTTAAACACCATATATTTT | CASRDAWLNTIYF | TRBV12-3/TRBV12-4 | NA | many | TRBJ1-3
TGCGCCAGCAGCCAAGATCGGCTATTATGGGAGACCCAGTACTTC | CASSQDRLLWETQYF | TRBV4-3 | NA | few | TRBJ2-5
TGTGCCACCGCAGCACAGGGAACCTCTGGAAACACCATATATTTT | CATAAQGTSGNTIYF | TRBV15 | NA | NA | TRBJ1-3
TGTGCCAGCAGCTTAGGGGCCAGACCCTACGAGCAGTACTTC | CASSLGARPYEQYF | TRBV7-8 | NA | NA | TRBJ2-7
TGTGCCAGCCACACGGCAGGGACACCCACCGGGGAGCTGTTTTTT | CASHTAGTPTGELFF | TRBV12-3/TRBV12-4 | NA | NA | TRBJ2-2
TGTGCCAGCACCGGGGGTCCGCGAGAGCAGTACTTC | CASTGGPREQYF | TRBV2 | NA | few | TRBJ2-7
TGCGCCAGCAGCTTGAGTGCAGGCCCGAACACCGGGGAGCTGTTTTTT | CASSLSAGPNTGELFF | TRBV5-1 | NA | NA | TRBJ2-2
TGTGCCAGCAGCCAAGCGGGGGGGCCGGTAGTTGAGCAGTTCTTC | CASSQAGGPVVEQFF | TRBV2 | TRBD2 | NA | TRBJ2-1
TGCGCCAGCAGCTTGGCCAATAGCGGGATATACAATGAGCAGTTCTTC | CASSLANSGIYNEQFF | TRBV5-1 | TRBD2 | NA | TRBJ2-1
TGTGCCAGCAGCTTGACAGGGGGAAGGACTGGAAACACCATATATTTT | CASSLTGGRTGNTIYF | TRBV7-9 | TRBD1 | NA | TRBJ1-3
TGCAGCGTCAGCAGCTCCTATAATTCACCCCTCCACTTT | CSVSSSYNSPLHF | TRBV29-1 | NA | NA | TRBJ1-6
TGCGCCACCTTCGGGGGACAGACGTACACTGAAGCTTTCTTT | CATFGGQTYTEAFF | TRBV10-2 | TRBD1 | many | TRBJ1-1
TGTGCCAGCAGTTACTCGACAGGGCGAGGCTACACCTTC | CASSYSTGRGYTF | TRBV6-5 | TRBD1 | few | TRBJ1-2
TGTGCCAGCAGCTTATGGGCAGTCTCTGAAACTAATGAAAAACTGTTTTTT | CASSLWAVSETNEKLFF | TRBV7-3 | NA | few | TRBJ1-4
TGTGCCAGCAGTTTGTTTTCGGGGGGTGGAACTGAAGCTTTCTTT | CASSLFSGGGTEAFF | TRBV12-3/TRBV12-4 | NA | few | TRBJ1-1
TGTGCCAGCAGTCACCGGGATCACCCCTCCTACGAGCAGTACTTC | CASSHRDHPSYEQYF | TRBV6-5 | NA | few | TRBJ2-7
TGCAGTGCCCCTCGGACTAGTGTCAATGAGCAGTTCTTC | CSAPRTSVNEQFF | TRBV20-1 | TRBD2 | few | TRBJ2-1
TGCAGTGCTAGCGGACTAGCGGGAATCAATGAGCAGTTCTTC | CSASGLAGINEQFF | TRBV20-1 | TRBD2 | few | TRBJ2-1
TGTGCCAGCAGTTACGACGGGGTCGCAGATACGCAGTATTTT | CASSYDGVADTQYF | TRBV6-5 | NA | few | TRBJ2-3
TGTGCCAGCAGCCCTCACGGGCCGCAGTTCTTC | CASSPHGPQFF | TRBV11-2 | NA | many | TRBJ2-1
TGTGCCAGCAGTGAAGGCCTCCCTAGCGGGAGGATAAACACAGATACGCAGTATTTT | CASSEGLPSGRINTDTQYF | TRBV25-1 | TRBD2 | NA | TRBJ2-3
TGTGCCAGCAGTTTCAAGCGGGAGGGCTCCTACGAGCAGTACTTC | CASSFKREGSYEQYF | TRBV27 | TRBD2 | NA | TRBJ2-7
TGTGCCATCAGTGATGGGCAGGACAATGAGCAGTTCTTC | CAISDGQDNEQFF | TRBV10-3 | NA | many | TRBJ2-1
TGTGCCAGTGGGTCACTAGCGGGAGGTCCGGTCGAGCAGTACTTC | CASGSLAGGPVEQYF | TRBV7-3 | TRBD2 | NA | TRBJ2-7
TGTGCCAGCAGCTCATTGGGGCCAGTCCAAGAGACCCAGTACTTC | CASSSLGPVQETQYF | TRBV5-6 | NA | NA | TRBJ2-5
TGCGCCAGCAGCCAATCTACAGGGGGCATAAGGACCTACGAGCAGTACTTC | CASSQSTGGIRTYEQYF | TRBV4-3 | TRBD1 | NA | TRBJ2-7
TGCAGCGCCCGAGTGGGGCCGAATGAGCAGTTCTTC | CSARVGPNEQFF | TRBV29-1 | NA | NA | TRBJ2-1
TGTGCCATCAGCGGGACTAGCGGGAGGATCTTGTACGGCAATGAGCAGTTCTTC | CAISGTSGRILYGNEQFF | TRBV10-3 | TRBD2 | NA | TRBJ2-1
TGTGCCAGCGGGCCGGGAGCCCCCTACGAGCAGTACTTC | CASGPGAPYEQYF | TRBV6-9 | NA | NA | TRBJ2-7
TGTGCCAGCAGCCCCGGACAGGGAACTGGAAACACCATATATTTT | CASSPGQGTGNTIYF | TRBV7-2 | TRBD1 | few | TRBJ1-3
TGTGCCAGCAGCCACGACAGGGAGGGAAAACTGTTTTTT | CASSHDREGKLFF | TRBV5-4 | TRBD1 | many | TRBJ1-4
TGTGCCAGCAGCTCACAGGGACAGGGTAGATCACCCCTCCACTTT | CASSSQGQGRSPLHF | TRBV7-2 | TRBD1 | NA | TRBJ1-6
TGTGCCAGCAGCTCCCGTTTCAGGGGAGGCACAGATACGCAGTATTTT | CASSSRFRGGTDTQYF | TRBV7-9 | NA | few | TRBJ2-3
TGCAGTGCTACAATCGGGGGAGGGTCGAATCAGCCCCAGCATTTT | CSATIGGGSNQPQHF | TRBV20-1 | NA | NA | TRBJ1-5
TGTGCCAGCAGTTTAGGGACTAGCGGGCTTTACAATGAGCAGTTCTTC | CASSLGTSGLYNEQFF | TRBV27 | TRBD2 | NA | TRBJ2-1
TGTGCCACCAGTGGGGCCACAGAGAACACCGGGGAGCTGTTTTTT | CATSGATENTGELFF | TRBV24-1 | NA | few | TRBJ2-2
TGTGCCAGCTCTACGGGACAGGGGCTGGTAAGGCAGTTCTTC | CASSTGQGLVRQFF | TRBV6-2/TRBV6-3 | TRBD1 | few | TRBJ2-1
TGCAGTGCCAAAAGAATGGCACAGCTTAACTACGAGCAGTACTTC | CSAKRMAQLNYEQYF | TRBV20-1 | NA | many | TRBJ2-7
TGTGCCAGCAGCTTAGCGTCGAGGCCTGAAGCTTTCTTT | CASSLASRPEAFF | TRBV7-9 | NA | NA | TRBJ1-1
TGTGCTGGGGGGGGGGCGCTCTCTGGAAACACCATATATTTT | CAGGGALSGNTIYF | TRBV7-2 | NA | NA | TRBJ1-3
TGCAGCGTTGAAGGACAGAGCTCCTACAATGAGCAGTTCTTC | CSVEGQSSYNEQFF | TRBV29-1 | NA | many | TRBJ2-1
TGTGCTAGCAGCCTTGGACAGGGGGGTCGTCGGGAGACCCAGTACTTC | CASSLGQGGRRETQYF | TRBV7-7 | TRBD1 | few | TRBJ2-5
TGTGCCAGCAGTCGCCAAGGTGAGGAGCCCCAGCATTTT | CASSRQGEEPQHF | TRBV6-4 | NA | once | TRBJ1-5
TGCAGCGCCAGCCGGGGGGAGGTCACAGATACGCAGTATTTT | CSASRGEVTDTQYF | TRBV29-1 | TRBD2 | many | TRBJ2-3
TGCGCCAGCAGCCTAGCGGACAGGGGGCTGCCGTTCTTC | CASSLADRGLPFF | TRBV4-3 | TRBD1 | many | TRBJ2-1
TGTGCCAGCAGTTTACGGGCAACGAACACTGAAGCTTTCTTT | CASSLRATNTEAFF | TRBV27 | NA | NA | TRBJ1-1
TGTGCCACCAGCACCGGAGAGTATGGTGGCTACACCTTC | CATSTGEYGGYTF | TRBV15 | NA | NA | TRBJ1-2
TGTGCCAGTTGTGTTGGGTTGGGAGAGACCCAGTACTTC | CASCVGLGETQYF | TRBV6-1 | NA | once | TRBJ2-5
TGTGCCAGCAGCGTAGCGGGACAGATCAATCAGCCCCAGCATTTT | CASSVAGQINQPQHF | TRBV9 | TRBD1 | few | TRBJ1-5
TGTGCCACCAGCATTTGGGGGGCTGGGGGCTACACCTTC | CATSIWGAGGYTF | TRBV15 | NA | many | TRBJ1-2
TGCAGCGGGACAGGGGCGAACACCGGGGAGCTGTTTTTT | CSGTGANTGELFF | TRBV29-1 | TRBD1 | many | TRBJ2-2
TGTGCCAGCAGCTCGACAGTTTCTCAAGAGACCCAGTACTTC | CASSSTVSQETQYF | TRBV5-6 | NA | NA | TRBJ2-5
TGTGCCATCAGCCTACAGGGTCTTGAAGCTTTCTTT | CAISLQGLEAFF | TRBV10-3 | NA | many | TRBJ1-1
TGCGCCAGCAGCTACTCTGGTGGCCTCTCTGGGGCCAACGTCCTGACTTTC | CASSYSGGLSGANVLTF | TRBV5-1 | NA | few | TRBJ2-6